This T cell receptor (beta chain) comes out of a study of vaccination and CD4 T cells after COVID-19. For the study at large: The peptides that stimulated the cells were overlapping spike peptides from SARS-CoV-2, HCoV-NL63, HCoV-OC43 and HCoV-229E. A CEFX pool, an HIV-1 Nef pool, or else no peptide went into the control cultures. Findings and caveats of the study: In convalescent patients, a median approximately 86% of post-vaccine SARS-CoV-2-reactive clones appeared only after vaccination.

V lost 11 bases, J lost 2 bases, and 20 bases lay in between. The CDR3 length is 15 residues. CDR1 is WNHNN, CDR2 SYGVQD, per germline (reference sequence). Treatment reported: roughly nine-day PBMC culture with coronavirus spike peptide pools or control peptides (ViraFEST assay). Concerning this clonotype: Its antigen is not identified.

An Oncomine TCR Beta short-read assay was used to sequence the DNA from cultured CD4+ T cells. From the PCR reads, TCRdb called clonotypes with MiXCR, one entry per CDR3 protein. There are 20,000 to 25,000 distinct CDR3 sequences in the sample; 35% to 45% occur only once, and around 5% lies in the top ten. The source was CD4+ T cells from blood, cultured in vitro, collected before SARS-CoV-2 vaccination. The TCR originated in a human donor who had recovered from COVID-19. This sequence joins TRBV10-1 and TRBJ2-3; D tentatively reads TRBD1 or TRBD2 (6 bases each). The CDR3 spells CADWTGGHHTDTQYF. In DNA form, the CDR3 reads TGCGCCGATTGGACCGGGGGACACCACACAGATACGCAGTATTTT.